This TCR beta chain was captured by sequencing in a study of metastatic and nonmetastatic thyroid tumors (TCRdb year 2020). A note on the overall study: Repertoires from peripheral blood and from tumor or nodule tissue samples of malignant and benign thyroid patients were compared.

The study at large found these results: In both blood and tumor samples, malignant tumors were reported to have significantly higher TCR beta diversity than benign nodules.

Taken from the germline V gene, the CDR1 and CDR2 loops are SGHVS and FQNEAQ. The CDR3 contains 14 residues, cysteine and phenylalanine counted. Solely the CDR3 DNA is kept, with 42 bases framed from the first base. Relative to germline, V is 1 base shorter and J is 5 bases shorter, with 9 bases between their ends. No treatment had been received by any patient before thyroid surgery. Using T-cell receptor beta sequencing, the researchers looked back retrospectively at clinical samples from patients, gathered between about 2011 and 2019. Library method: PCR. Sequenced using an Illumina HiSeq 4000. The TCR beta-chain CDR3 region of each patient was profiled by high-throughput sequencing. Turning to the authors' computational methods: A classifier to discriminate distant-metastatic papillary thyroid cancer patients was built from CDR3 differences across clinicopathological groups. To measure repertoire diversity the researchers used the Shannon index, while the Morisita-Horn index served to gauge how similar the tumor and blood repertoires were. The public sequencing data were trimmed at Q25 with fastp and processed into clonotypes with MiXCR by TCRdb, which kept only in-frame beta chains. TCRdb, not the authors, supplied the V and J calls. In this sample the table shows roughly 83,000 clones, under 15% of which occur a single time. Together, the top ten hold 3.6% of the sample.

About this clone: Its antigen specificity is not known. No per-base quality is available; no much larger clone lies one base away.

This clonotype originated in a female donor with papillary thyroid cancer or a benign thyroid nodule (not recorded which). Some clones in this sample may be carry-over from other donors' samples. This sequence uses TRBV7-8 and TRBJ1-5, and TRBD1 may be the D gene, going by 5 matching bases. Material for sequencing was blood. The CDR3 protein is CASSLVGGDQPQHF. The DNA reads TGTGCCAGCAGCTTAGTTGGGGGGGATCAGCCCCAGCATTTT.